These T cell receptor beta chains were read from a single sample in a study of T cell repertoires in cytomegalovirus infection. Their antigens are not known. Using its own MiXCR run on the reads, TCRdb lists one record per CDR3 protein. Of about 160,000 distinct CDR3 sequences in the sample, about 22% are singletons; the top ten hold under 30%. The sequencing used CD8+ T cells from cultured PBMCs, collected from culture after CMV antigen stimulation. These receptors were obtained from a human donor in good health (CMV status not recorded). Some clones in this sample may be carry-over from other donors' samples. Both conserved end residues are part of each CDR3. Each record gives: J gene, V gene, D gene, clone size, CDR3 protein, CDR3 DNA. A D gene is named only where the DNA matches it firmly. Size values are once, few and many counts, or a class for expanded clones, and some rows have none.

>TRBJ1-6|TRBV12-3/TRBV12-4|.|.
CASTAQLAGSNSPLHF
TGTGCCAGCACCGCCCAATTGGCCGGGAGTAATTCACCCCTCCACTTT
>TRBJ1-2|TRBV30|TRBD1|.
CAFSGQGEHYYGYTF
TGTGCCTTCTCCGGACAGGGTGAACACTACTATGGCTACACCTTC
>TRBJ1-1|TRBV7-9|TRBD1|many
CASSLDLQGGTVRVTLNTEAFF
TGTGCCAGCAGCTTAGATTTACAGGGGGGGACAGTGAGAGTTACCCTGAACACTGAAGCTTTCTTT
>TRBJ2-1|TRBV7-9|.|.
CASSLGAAQYNEQFF
TGTGCCAGCAGCTTAGGGGCAGCCCAGTACAATGAGCAGTTCTTC
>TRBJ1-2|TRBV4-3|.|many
CASSQFTKEAHYTF
TGCGCCAGCAGCCAATTCACCAAGGAGGCCCACTACACCTTC
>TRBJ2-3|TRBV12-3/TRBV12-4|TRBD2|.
CASRTSGGVTDTQYF
TGTGCCAGCAGGACTAGCGGGGGGGTCACAGATACGCAGTATTTT
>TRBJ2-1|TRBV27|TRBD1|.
CASTVPRTGSYNEQFF
TGTGCCAGCACCGTACCCCGGACAGGATCCTACAATGAGCAGTTCTTC
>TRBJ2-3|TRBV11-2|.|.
CASSLNGGPNPLTDTQYF
TGTGCCAGCAGCTTAAACGGGGGGCCGAACCCACTCACAGATACGCAGTATTTT
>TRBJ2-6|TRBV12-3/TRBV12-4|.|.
CASKLRDTMYSGANVLTF
TGTGCCAGTAAACTCCGGGACACAATGTACTCTGGGGCCAACGTCCTGACTTTC
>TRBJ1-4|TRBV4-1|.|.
CASSRGGFGEKLFF
TGCGCCAGCAGCCGAGGCGGGTTTGGGGAAAAACTGTTTTTT
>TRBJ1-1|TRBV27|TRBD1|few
CASSLPGDREAFF
TGTGCCAGCAGTTTACCCGGGGACAGGGAAGCTTTCTTT
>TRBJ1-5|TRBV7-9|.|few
CASSSFPPDRVNQPQHF
TGTGCCAGCAGCTCATTCCCGCCCGACAGAGTTAATCAGCCCCAGCATTTT
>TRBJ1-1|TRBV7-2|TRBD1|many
CASSLEKIGGMNTEAFF
TGTGCCAGCAGCTTAGAAAAGATAGGGGGCATGAACACTGAAGCTTTCTTT
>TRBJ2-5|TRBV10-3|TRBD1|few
CAISEGPRQGANEETQYF
TGTGCCATCAGTGAGGGACCCCGACAGGGGGCAAACGAAGAGACCCAGTACTTC
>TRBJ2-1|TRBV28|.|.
CASSPLTQTPSYNEQFF
TGTGCCAGCAGTCCCCTGACGCAAACTCCCTCCTACAATGAGCAGTTCTTC
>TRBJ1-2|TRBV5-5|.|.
CASSWEGSQGGNGYTF
TGTGCCAGCAGCTGGGAAGGAAGCCAGGGAGGGAATGGCTACACCTTC
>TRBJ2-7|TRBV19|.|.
CASSIGNSYEQYF
TGTGCCAGTAGTATTGGCAACTCCTACGAGCAGTACTTC
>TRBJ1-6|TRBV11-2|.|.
CASSSKGLRNSPLHF
TGTGCCAGCAGCTCTAAGGGGTTACGGAATTCACCCCTCCACTTT
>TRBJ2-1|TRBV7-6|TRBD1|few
CASSLETGWGEQFF
TGTGCCAGCAGCTTAGAGACAGGGTGGGGTGAGCAGTTCTTC
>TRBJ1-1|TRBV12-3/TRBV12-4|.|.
CASSLAGKNTEAFF
TGTGCCAGCAGTTTAGCAGGGAAGAACACTGAAGCTTTCTTT
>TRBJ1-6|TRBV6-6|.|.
CASSDVLGGFNSPLHF
TGTGCCAGCAGTGATGTTCTAGGGGGTTTTAATTCACCCCTCCACTTT
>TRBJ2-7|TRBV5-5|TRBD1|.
CASSPPGTGSLEQYF
TGTGCCAGCAGCCCTCCCGGGACAGGTTCTCTCGAGCAGTACTTC
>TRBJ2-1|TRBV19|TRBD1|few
CASSSDRGNRKYNEQFF
TGTGCCAGTAGTTCGGACAGGGGGAATCGGAAGTACAATGAGCAGTTCTTC
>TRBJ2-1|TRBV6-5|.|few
CASSYSQAAYNEQFF
TGTGCCAGCAGTTACAGCCAGGCCGCCTACAATGAGCAGTTCTTC
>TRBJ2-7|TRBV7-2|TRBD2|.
CASSTSSSGGREQYF
TGTGCCAGCAGCACCAGCTCTAGCGGGGGGCGCGAGCAGTACTTC
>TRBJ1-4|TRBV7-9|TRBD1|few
CASSSGTEYAPGEKLFF
TGTGCCAGCAGCTCAGGGACAGAGTACGCCCCGGGCGAAAAACTGTTTTTT
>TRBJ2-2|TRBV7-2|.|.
CASSLDWKAAGELFF
TGTGCCAGCAGCTTAGATTGGAAGGCGGCCGGGGAGCTGTTTTTT
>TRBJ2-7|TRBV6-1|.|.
CASRSYEQYF
TGTGCCAGCCGCTCCTACGAGCAGTACTTC
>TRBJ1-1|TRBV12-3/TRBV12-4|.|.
CASSTTANTEAFF
TGTGCCAGCAGTACGACAGCGAACACTGAAGCTTTCTTT
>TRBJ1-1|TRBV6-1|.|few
CASPGTFVPPFDTEAFF
TGTGCCAGCCCCGGGACATTCGTGCCCCCCTTCGACACTGAAGCTTTCTTT
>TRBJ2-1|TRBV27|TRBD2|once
CASSLPRVSGREEQFF
TGTGCCAGCAGTCTTCCCAGGGTGTCGGGGCGGGAGGAGCAGTTCTTC
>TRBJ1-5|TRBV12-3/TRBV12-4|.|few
CASSLGQPFPPQHF
TGTGCCAGCAGTTTGGGGCAGCCCTTTCCGCCCCAGCATTTT
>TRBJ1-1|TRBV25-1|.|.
CASSESLGTGEAFF
TGTGCCAGCAGTGAATCATTGGGGACCGGTGAAGCTTTCTTT
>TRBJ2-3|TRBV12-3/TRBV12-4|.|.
CASSFMGSLTDTQYF
TGTGCCAGCAGTTTTATGGGTTCGCTCACAGATACGCAGTATTTT
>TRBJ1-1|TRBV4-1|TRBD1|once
CASSHDGTGNTEAFF
TGCGCCAGCAGCCACGACGGGACAGGAAACACTGAAGCTTTCTTT
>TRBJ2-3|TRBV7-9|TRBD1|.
CASSQPTGPWGDTQYF
TGTGCCAGCAGCCAGCCGACAGGGCCTTGGGGAGATACGCAGTATTTT
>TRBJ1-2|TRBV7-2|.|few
CASSLGRGEGGYTF
TGTGCCAGCAGCTTAGGGAGGGGGGAGGGTGGCTACACCTTC
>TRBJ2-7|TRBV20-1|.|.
CSARAGGYEQYF
TGCAGTGCTAGAGCCGGAGGCTACGAGCAGTACTTC
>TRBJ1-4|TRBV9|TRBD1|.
CASSAELDRINEKLFF
TGTGCCAGCAGCGCCGAGCTGGACAGGATTAATGAAAAACTGTTTTTT
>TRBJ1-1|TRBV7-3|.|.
CASREAGNTEAFF
TGTGCCAGCAGAGAAGCTGGGAACACTGAAGCTTTCTTT
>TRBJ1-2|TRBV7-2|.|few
CASSAGTGYGYTF
TGTGCCAGCAGCGCCGGGACTGGCTATGGCTACACCTTC
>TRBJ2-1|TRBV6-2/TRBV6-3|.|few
CASSYRGSYNEQFF
TGTGCCAGCAGTTACCGAGGGTCTTACAATGAGCAGTTCTTC
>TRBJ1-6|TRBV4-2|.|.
CASSQDSGPRVIISYNSPLHF
TGTGCCAGCAGCCAAGACTCGGGGCCCAGGGTAATCATCTCCTATAATTCACCCCTCCACTTT
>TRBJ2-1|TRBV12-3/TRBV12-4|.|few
CASSLGPLQFF
TGTGCCAGCAGTCTCGGTCCCTTGCAGTTCTTC
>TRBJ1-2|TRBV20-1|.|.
CSATQSYGYTF
TGCAGTGCTACACAAAGCTATGGCTACACCTTC